One sample yielded the 25 T cell receptor beta chains listed below, sequenced in a study of blood T cell repertoires in COVID-19. Libraries were prepared by immunoSEQ multiplex PCR; TCRdb keeps only in-frame clonotypes and omits some of them. The sample contains 130,000 to 150,000 clones, 70% to 90% of which appear only once. Material for sequencing was peripheral blood. These receptors were obtained from a man aged 60 to 69 with active or convalescent COVID-19.

V is TRBV5-1 and J is TRBJ1-3, with TRBD1 matching 12 bases. CDR1 is SGHRS and CDR2 is YFSETQ in the germline V gene. This CDR3 comprises 14 residues. With 4 bases clipped from V and 8 bases from J, the junction kept 4 bases outside the gene matches. Here the CDR3 reads CASSQGTGGDTIYF. In DNA form, the CDR3 reads TGCGCCAGCAGCCAGGGGACAGGGGGCGACACCATATATTTT.

The chain joins TRBV11-2 to TRBJ2-2, with D perhaps TRBD2 (5 bases). The V gene's germline CDR1 is SGHAT and CDR2 FQNNGV. V was cut by 5 bases and J by 7 bases, with 8 bases left in between. The CDR3 runs to 12 residues. The CDR3 region is CASSPRDGELFF. The CDR3 region has the DNA TGTGCCAGCAGCCCCCGGGACGGGGAGCTGTTTTTT.

The chain uses TRBV4-1 and TRBJ2-2; TRBD2 matches at 14 bases. The CDR3 has 17 residues. Looked up from germline, CDR1 is MGHRA and CDR2 is YSYEKL. V gave up 3 bases and J gave up 4 bases; unmatched junction bases: 4. For the CDR3, the DNA is TGCGCCAGCAGCCACTCGACTAGCGGGAGGGGCACCGGGGAGCTGTTTTTT. Its translation is CASSHSTSGRGTGELFF.

This chain uses TRBV3-1 (or the pseudogene TRBV3-2) with TRBJ2-3; tentatively, D is TRBD2 (6 bases). The length of the CDR3 is 13 residues. Germline CDR1 LGHDT, CDR2 YNNKEL (reference sequence). V was shortened by 3 bases and J by 8 bases, with 12 bases between the two germline ends. This chain's CDR3 is CASSHPSAITQYF. The CDR3 bases are TGTGCCAGCAGCCATCCTAGCGCGATTACGCAGTATTTT.

This clone was found many times. V is TRBV6-5 and J is TRBJ2-7; TRBD2 matches at 8 bases. Germline loops: CDR1 MNHEY, CDR2 SVGAGI. The J segment lost 6 bases and the V segment lost 2 bases, leaving 9 bases of the junction unmatched. This CDR3 has 15 residues. This CDR3 reads CASSYAGGPVLEQYF. The CDR3 bases are TGTGCCAGCAGTTACGCGGGGGGCCCCGTCCTCGAGCAGTACTTC.

In its sample, this clone was seen a few times. The rearrangement uses TRBV9 and TRBJ2-1, with D hard to call. V gave up 1 base and J gave up 6 bases, with 8 bases separating them. The CDR3 extends over 13 amino acids. Germline CDR1 SGDLS, CDR2 YYNGEE. The CDR3 nucleotides read TGTGCCAGCAGCGTACGCGCCCCCAATGAGCAGTTCTTC. This sequence encodes CASSVRAPNEQFF. Full variable domain (outside the CDR3, taken from reference TRBV9 and TRBJ2-1): DSGVTQTPKHLITATGQRVTLRCSPRSGDLSVYWYQQSLDQGLQFLIQYYNGEERAKGNILERFSAQQFPDLHSELNLSSLELGDSALYFCASSVRAPNEQFFGPGTRLTVL.

CDR3 DNA sequence: TGTGCCACCAGCAGAGATGGGCGCGAGCAGTACTTC. Its translation: CATSRDGREQYF. This chain joins TRBV15 and TRBJ2-7, with D unresolved. This CDR3 is 12 amino acids long. The V gene lost 0 bases and the J gene lost 6 bases, with 6 bases spanning the gap. CDR1 and CDR2 (germline): LNHNV, YYDKDF (reference sequence).

V is TRBV11-2 and J is TRBJ2-7; D is possibly TRBD2 (6 bases). The V end lost 5 bases, the J end lost 2 bases, and 16 bases lay between the germline ends. From germline, CDR1 is SGHAT and CDR2 FQNNGV. The CDR3 totals 15 residues. The CDR3 loop reads CASSPTARTTYEQYF. The CDR3 nucleotides are TGTGCCAGCAGCCCTACGGCGAGGACTACCTACGAGCAGTACTTC.

The chain employs TRBV29-1 and TRBJ2-1; 14 positions match TRBD2. V shed 4 bases, J shed 9 bases, and the junction held 5 bases outside the gene matches. The CDR3 has 14 amino acids. From germline, CDR1 is SQVTM and CDR2 ANQGSEA. The CDR3 loop reads CSVAGTSGRGEQFF. As DNA, the CDR3 is TGCAGCGTTGCCGGGACTAGCGGGAGAGGTGAGCAGTTCTTC.

The rearrangement joins TRBV7-8 to TRBJ2-7; 13 bases match TRBD2. CDR1 and CDR2 (germline): SGHVS, FQNEAQ. Trimming removed 3 bases from V and 6 bases from J; junction bases left unmatched: 5. The CDR3 length is 15 residues. The CDR3 DNA reads as TGTGCCAGCAGCTTCGGGACTAGCGGGACCAGCGAGCAGTACTTC. This encodes CASSFGTSGTSEQYF. Looking up the rest from reference TRBV7-8 and TRBJ2-7 gives the full variable domain: GAGVSQSPRYKVAKRGQDVALRCDPISGHVSLFWYQQALGQGPEFLTYFQNEAQLDKSGLPSDRFFAERPEGSVSTLKIQRTQQEDSAVYLCASSFGTSGTSEQYFGPGTRLTVT.

This clone is a singleton in its sample. The rearrangement links TRBV25-1 to TRBJ2-1; D is uncertain. The CDR3 covers 11 residues. Between the trimmed V and J ends, which lost 6 bases and 7 bases, there was a span of 7 bases. Germline assignment: CDR1 MGHDK and CDR2 SYGVNS. The CDR3 coding sequence is TGTGCCAGCAGCTTCTATAATGAGCAGTTCTTC. Protein sequence: CASSFYNEQFF.

The chain uses TRBV12-3 or TRBV12-4 and TRBJ1-2; D remains unclear. CDR3 size: 12 residues. V was cut by 3 bases and J by 11 bases, with 13 bases left in between. The CDR3 protein is CASSLMDYQYTF. As DNA, the CDR3 is TGTGCCAGCAGTTTGATGGACTATCAGTACACCTTC.

DNA for the CDR3: TGTGCCAGCAGTATAGCACCACGGACAGGGGGATATTACGAGCAGTACTTC. The encoded protein is CASSIAPRTGGYYEQYF. This chain uses TRBV27 with TRBJ2-7, with 10 positions matching TRBD1. The V gene end was trimmed by 5 bases and the J gene end by 4 bases; junction bases not matched to a gene: 14. The V gene's germline CDR1 is MNHEY and CDR2 SMNVEV (reference sequence). The CDR3 has 17 amino acids.

Here the CDR3 reads CASSRTSNYGYTF. As DNA, the CDR3 is TGTGCCAGCAGTCGGACTTCTAACTATGGCTACACCTTC. The chain joins TRBV6-5 to TRBJ1-2; D not certain. Germline V gene sequence: CDR1 MNHEY, CDR2 SVGAGI. This CDR3 region has 13 residues. V lost 5 bases and J lost 0, with 7 bases in between.

The chain employs TRBV9 and TRBJ2-7, with 7 positions matching TRBD2. This CDR3 has 15 amino acids. V lost 6 bases and J lost 0; bases outside the gene matches: 9. Germline V gene data show CDR1 as SGDLS and CDR2 as YYNGEE. CDR3 sequence: CASTPGTTSSYEQYF. The CDR3 DNA reads TGTGCCAGCACCCCCGGGACTACCTCCTCCTACGAGCAGTACTTC.

This sequence joins TRBV6-1 and TRBJ2-1; no clear D. Trimming removed 1 base at V and 8 bases at J, with 9 bases between. The germline gives CDR1 MNHNS, CDR2 SASEGT. The CDR3 sequence is 13 residues long. The CDR3 is CASSEVQADEQFF. The CDR3 coding sequence is TGTGCCAGCAGTGAAGTTCAGGCCGATGAGCAGTTCTTC.

The chain is built from TRBV6-6 and TRBJ2-3; 8 bases match TRBD2. CDR3 length equals 16 residues. Germline V CDR1 and CDR2: MNHNY, SVGAGI (reference sequence). With V trimmed by 1 base and J by 7 bases, 10 bases remained unmatched. CDR3 residues: CASSYLLAGTQNTQYF. CDR3 bases: TGTGCCAGCAGTTACTTGTTAGCGGGAACACAAAATACGCAGTATTTT.

This clone was recorded many times. J is TRBJ1-4 and V is TRBV28; 7 bases align to TRBD1. Trimming cost V 8 bases and J 4 bases; bases outside gene matches: 10. Germline-derived CDR1 and CDR2 are MDHEN and SYDVKM. The CDR3 runs 15 residues. The chain's CDR3 is CASCDRELGNEKLFF. CDR3 DNA sequence: TGTGCCAGCTGTGACAGGGAATTGGGTAATGAAAAACTGTTTTTT.

The V call is TRBV7-9, the J call TRBJ2-2; TRBD1 matches 10 bases. CDR3 length: 16 amino acids. Trimming removed 3 bases from V and 7 bases from J; junction bases left unmatched: 8. Germline CDR1 SEHNR, CDR2 FQNEAQ (reference sequence). CDR3 region: CASSLPGQGKYGELFF. CDR3 DNA: TGTGCCAGCAGCTTGCCGGGACAGGGGAAGTACGGGGAGCTGTTTTTT. Full variable domain (rest looked up from reference TRBV7-9 and TRBJ2-2): DTGVSQNPRHKITKRGQNVTFRCDPISEHNRLYWYRQTLGQGPEFLTYFQNEAQLEKSRLLSDRFSAERPKGSFSTLEIQRTEQGDSAMYLCASSLPGQGKYGELFFGEGSRLTVL.

V usage is TRBV30 and J usage is TRBJ2-7, with 13 nucleotides matching TRBD2. CDR1 and CDR2 (germline): GTSNPN, SVGIG (reference sequence). V lost 3 bases to trimming and J lost 2 bases; unmatched junction nucleotides: 1. This CDR3 is 14 amino acids long. CDR3: CAWRGTSGTYEQYF. CDR3 nucleotide sequence: TGTGCCTGGAGGGGGACTAGCGGGACCTACGAGCAGTACTTC. The variable domain in full, completed from reference TRBV30 and TRBJ2-7, reads SQTIHQWPATLVQPVGSPLSLECTVEGTSNPNLYWYRQAAGRGLQLLFYSVGIGQISSEVPQNLSASRPQDRQFILSSKKLLLSDSGFYLCAWRGTSGTYEQYFGPGTRLTVT.

V and J are TRBV6-5 and TRBJ2-2; TRBD1 is a possible D gene (6 bases). Trimming took 4 bases from V and 4 from J, leaving 13 bases between them. The CDR3 covers 15 residues. Germline V gene sequence: CDR1 MNHEY, CDR2 SVGAGI. The CDR3 here is CASSSGHEGTGELFF. As DNA, the CDR3 is TGTGCCAGCAGTTCGGGACATGAGGGCACCGGGGAGCTGTTTTTT.

This clone was seen a few times. The rearrangement uses TRBV7-9 and TRBJ2-7; D is perhaps TRBD1 (5 bases). V gave up 1 base and J gave up 5 bases, with 9 bases separating them. CDR3 length: 13 amino acids. Germline CDR1 and CDR2: SEHNR and FQNEAQ (reference sequence). DNA for the CDR3: TGTGCCAGCAGCTTAGTCGAAGGGGACGAGCAGTACTTC. It specifies CASSLVEGDEQYF.

J is TRBJ2-3 and V is TRBV13; D is unclear. Trimming left V 5 bases short and J 1 base short, with 16 bases between. Germline loops: CDR1 PRHDT, CDR2 FYEKMQ (reference sequence). CDR3 length: 16 residues. This CDR3 reads CASSHFRIPGTDTQYF. Here the CDR3 DNA reads TGTGCCAGCAGCCATTTCAGGATCCCAGGCACAGATACGCAGTATTTT.

This chain links TRBV28 with TRBJ1-1; 10 bases fit TRBD1. Germline CDR1 and CDR2: MDHEN and SYDVKM. Trimming cost V 6 bases and J 1 base; bases outside gene matches: 14. This CDR3 has 18 residues. The CDR3 DNA sequence: TGTGCCAGCAGCCCTTTAGGTGGGACAGGGGATTGGAACACTGAAGCTTTCTTT. Its translation: CASSPLGGTGDWNTEAFF.

This sequence joins TRBV11-2 and TRBJ2-7; the match to TRBD2 covers 9 bases. CDR1 is SGHAT and CDR2 is FQNNGV in the germline V gene. There are 18 residues in the CDR3. V lost 2 bases, J lost 2 bases, and 13 bases stayed unmatched. The CDR3 spells CASSLYRTSALVAYEQYF. The CDR3 nucleotides are TGTGCCAGCAGCTTATATCGGACTAGCGCGTTAGTGGCCTACGAGCAGTACTTC.